This TCR beta chain was found in a study of T cell responses to AZD1222 COVID-19 vaccine. Study results and caveats: AZD1222 recipients seropositive at baseline numbered only 5 to 7. Spike-specific TCR repertoires showed rising breadth and depth after two AZD1222 doses. The donor group comprised mostly white British people and more females; the analysis possibly underestimated clonal diversity.

As for this clone: Its antigen is as yet unknown.

Libraries were prepared by immunoSEQ multiplex PCR; TCRdb keeps only in-frame clonotypes and omits some of them. The table has 130,000 to 150,000 clones, about 81% seen once. Germline V gene lookup returns CDR1 LGHDT and CDR2 YNNKEL (reference sequence). The V gene lost 4 bases and the J gene lost 4 bases, with 13 bases spanning the gap. CDR3 length: 14 residues. This clonotype originated in an adult in good health. V usage is TRBV3-1 (or the pseudogene TRBV3-2) and J usage is TRBJ1-1; a possible D gene is TRBD1 (5 bases). The starting material was peripheral blood, obtained on day 0 of MenACWY control vaccination. CDR3 in DNA: TGTGCCAGCAGCCCTGAAACAGGATTCACTGAAGCTTTCTTT. It encodes CASSPETGFTEAFF.